The 11 T cell receptor beta chains below come from one sample, sequenced in a study of T cells in Graves' hyperthyroidism and ophthalmopathy. RNA transcripts provided the source from which TCR beta CDR3 regions were amplified. A first-round RT-PCR of the TCR CDR3 used the HTBI primer set. TCRdb redid the calling of the multiplex PCR reads with MiXCR, one entry per CDR3 protein. The repertoire holds approximately 370,000 distinct CDR3 sequences, with 17% as singletons. The material sequenced was blood. The source of these receptors is a young woman with Graves' hyperthyroidism that later progressed to Graves' ophthalmopathy.

This clonotype has a count of ten or more. This rearrangement joins TRBV28 to TRBJ1-2; D possibly corresponds to TRBD1 (6 bases). CDR1 is MDHEN, CDR2 SYDVKM, per germline. The CDR3 has 15 amino acids. Trimming took 6 bases from V and 1 from J, leaving 15 bases between them. In DNA form, the CDR3 reads TGTGCCAGCAGGGTCCCGGGACAAGTTAACTATGGCTACACCTTC. This sequence encodes CASRVPGQVNYGYTF.

In its sample, this clonotype was seen many times. V is TRBV2 and J is TRBJ1-1, with 8 bases lining up with TRBD1. There are 13 residues in the CDR3. CDR1 SNHLY and CDR2 FYNNEI come from the germline V gene. The ends lost 6 bases at V and 5 bases at J; junction bases unmatched: 5. The DNA for the CDR3 is TGTGCCAGCAGCGCCGACAGGGGAACTGAAGCTTTCTTT. Its translation: CASSADRGTEAFF. Based on the CDR3 plus reference TRBV2 and TRBJ1-1, the full variable domain is EPEVTQTPSHQVTQMGQEVILRCVPISNHLYFYWYRQILGQKVEFLVSFYNNEISEKSEIFDDQFSVERPDGSNFTLKIRSTKLEDSAMYFCASSADRGTEAFFGQGTRLTVV.

This clonotype occurred many times. The chain uses TRBV12-3 or TRBV12-4 and TRBJ1-5; D not resolved. CDR3 length equals 15 residues. V lost 1 base and J 6 bases, leaving 13 bases between the germline ends. The CDR3 protein is CASSLEPRISQPQHF. CDR3 bases: TGTGCCAGCAGTTTAGAGCCCAGGATAAGTCAGCCCCAGCATTTT.

At least ten counts were recorded for this clonotype. The chain is built from TRBV28 and TRBJ2-5, with a tentative D call TRBD2 (5 bases). The CDR3 loop spans 15 amino acids. V was cut by 2 bases and J by 3 bases, with 13 bases left in between. The germline V gene encodes CDR1 MDHEN and CDR2 SYDVKM. CDR3 bases: TGTGCCAGCAGTTTAAGAGGGTTGTCCAAAGAGACCCAGTACTTC. Its translation is CASSLRGLSKETQYF.

The table lists this clonotype with many counts. The genes are TRBV2 and TRBJ2-7, with 14 bases matching TRBD2. In germline, CDR1 is SNHLY, CDR2 FYNNEI. The CDR3 has 15 residues. V dropped 4 bases and J dropped 2; count of bases not matched to a gene: 1. The chain's CDR3 is CASSGGLAGAYEQYF. The CDR3 DNA reads TGTGCCAGCAGTGGGGGACTAGCGGGGGCCTACGAGCAGTACTTC.

This clonotype was seen many times. This chain links TRBV12-3 or TRBV12-4 with TRBJ1-4; D is unclear. CDR3 size: 14 residues. V was cut by 6 bases and J by 8 bases, with 16 bases left in between. The CDR3 sequence is CASSWVFEKEKLFF. CDR3 in DNA: TGTGCCAGCAGCTGGGTGTTCGAGAAGGAAAAACTGTTTTTT.

This clonotype has just a few counts. The rearrangement uses TRBV5-1 and TRBJ2-2; D call uncertain. CDR1 and CDR2 (germline): SGHRS, YFSETQ. V dropped 4 bases and J dropped 8 bases, with 12 bases sitting between them. The CDR3 extends over 13 amino acids. The CDR3 spells CASSPRPIGELFF. The CDR3 DNA reads as TGCGCCAGCAGCCCCCGCCCCATAGGGGAGCTGTTTTTT.

This clonotype turned up a few times. The gene calls are TRBV6-1 and TRBJ1-3, with D uncertain. The CDR3 runs to 17 residues. Trimming pared 2 bases from V and 0 bases from J, leaving 14 bases between. Germline-derived CDR1 and CDR2 are MNHNS and SASEGT. The CDR3 DNA reads as TGTGCCAGCAGTGAAAGAACGTTACCCGGCTCTGGAAACACCATATATTTT. The encoded protein is CASSERTLPGSGNTIYF.

This clonotype was seen a few times. This sequence joins TRBV12-5 and TRBJ1-2, with TRBD1 identical over 7 bases. The trim removed 2 bases at V and 0 bases at J, leaving 9 bases unmatched. The CDR3 is made up of 17 amino acids. The germline gives CDR1 LGHNT, CDR2 FRNRAP. The CDR3 DNA is TGTGCTAGTGGTTTGTTCCTAGGGGGCAAAGCTAACTATGGCTACACCTTC. Residues: CASGLFLGGKANYGYTF.

This clonotype was seen at least ten times. V is TRBV7-9 and J is TRBJ1-1; D is ambiguous. Germline loops: CDR1 SEHNR, CDR2 FQNEAQ (reference sequence). The CDR3 has 19 amino acids. Trimming cost V 1 base and J 0 bases, with 21 bases left between them. DNA of the CDR3: TGTGCCAGCAGCTTAGAACCCCATGAGGTGGGTTCGATGAACACTGAAGCTTTCTTT. Residues: CASSLEPHEVGSMNTEAFF.

This clonotype was recorded many times. The chain employs TRBV10-2 and TRBJ2-3; D is possibly TRBD2 (6 bases). The V end was cut by 0 bases, the J end by 0 bases, with 10 bases between. CDR1 WSHSY and CDR2 SAAADI come from the germline V gene. The CDR3 runs 16 residues. CDR3 nucleotide sequence: TGCGCCAGCAGTGAGTCGGGCGGGGAGAGCACAGATACGCAGTATTTT. Its translation is CASSESGGESTDTQYF.